The clone carrying this T cell receptor beta chain was detected only once. Its antigen is still unknown. The record originates from a study of cytomegalovirus exposure and HLA in healthy donors. The study's findings and limits: Within a later analysis, the majority of CMV-associated TCR beta chains appeared HLA-restricted.

Germline V gene lookup returns CDR1 SGHRS and CDR2 YFSETQ. The CDR3 is 15 residues long. Trimming took off 4 bases at V and 3 bases at J, with 14 bases between the two ends. Researchers ran the PCR with 60 Vbeta and 13 Jbeta primers. The repertoire was sequenced with immunoSEQ multiplex PCR; TCRdb's copy has only in-frame clones and lacks some. The table shows some 140,000 clones, with 76% occurring only once. This TCR was sampled from a man aged 40-49 years in good health and CMV-seronegative. The J gene is TRBJ2-1, the V gene TRBV5-1; TRBD1 might be the D (6 bases). The sequenced sample was PBMCs. CDR3 bases: TGCGCCAGCAGCGCGGACAGTGCTGACTACAATGAGCAGTTCTTC. It is translated as CASSADSADYNEQFF.